The 21 T cell receptor beta chains below were found in one sample sequenced in a study of blood T cell repertoires in COVID-19 (dated by TCRdb to 2020 to 2021). The library was obtained by the immunoSEQ multiplex PCR assay. Not all clones reach the TCRdb copy of this immuneACCESS table, which keeps in-frame sequences only. Checked studies attribute under half of the gap to unresolved V genes and leave the rest unexplained. For this sample the table gives some 300,000 clones, of which around 89% were detected only once. The top ten clonotypes cover around 0.96% of the sample. Sequenced material: peripheral blood. Every receptor here comes from a woman between 40 and 55 years old with COVID-19, enrolled during active disease.

The rearrangement joins TRBV27 to TRBJ1-2; 7 bases agree with TRBD1. Germline-derived CDR1 and CDR2 are MNHEY and SMNVEV (reference sequence). This CDR3 comprises 15 residues. With 3 bases clipped from V and 6 bases from J, the junction kept 10 bases outside the gene matches. CDR3 in amino acids: CASSFITGDVDGYTF. CDR3 DNA sequence: TGTGCCAGCAGTTTTATCACAGGGGATGTGGATGGCTACACCTTC.

The chain joins TRBV18 to TRBJ1-4; TRBD1 matches 9 bases. The CDR3 runs to 17 residues. Looked up from germline, CDR1 is KGHSH and CDR2 is LQKENI. V lost 2 bases to trimming and J lost 3 bases; unmatched junction nucleotides: 7. The CDR3 spells CASSPSRGQGSNEKLFF. DNA for the CDR3: TGTGCCAGCTCACCAAGCCGCGGACAGGGGTCTAATGAAAAACTGTTTTTT.

Note on this clone: The sample carries other DNA sequences with the same CDR3. The chain employs TRBV7-3 and TRBJ2-5; D is possibly TRBD1 (6 bases). Trimming took off 2 bases at V and 2 bases at J, with 9 bases between the two ends. The length of the CDR3 is 14 residues. Looked up from germline, CDR1 is SGHTA and CDR2 is FQGTGA. The CDR3 region has the DNA TGTGCCAGCAGCTTAGGCAGGGGTCAAGAGACCCAGTACTTC. It translates to CASSLGRGQETQYF.

In DNA, the CDR3 is TGTGCCAGCAGTGACTCAGGGGGTTACAATGAGCAGTTCTTC. It specifies CASSDSGGYNEQFF. This chain uses TRBV27 with TRBJ2-1; the match to TRBD1 covers 7 bases. Trimming at V came to 5 bases and at J to 4 bases, leaving 5 bases not matched to a gene. Germline CDR1 MNHEY, CDR2 SMNVEV (reference sequence). The CDR3 is 14 residues long.

This chain joins TRBV28 and TRBJ2-1; 8 bases are a match to TRBD1. The CDR3 sequence is 15 residues long. CDR1 and CDR2 from the germline V gene are MDHEN and SYDVKM. V shed 4 bases, J shed 3 bases, and the junction held 5 bases outside the gene matches. The CDR3 here is CASSSQGADYNEQFF. CDR3 DNA: TGTGCCAGCAGTTCCCAGGGGGCTGACTACAATGAGCAGTTCTTC. Together with reference TRBV28 and TRBJ2-1, the CDR3 gives the full variable domain: DVKVTQSSRYLVKRTGEKVFLECVQDMDHENMFWYRQDPGLGLRLIYFSYDVKMKEKGDIPEGYSVSREKKERFSLILESASTNQTSMYLCASSSQGADYNEQFFGPGTRLTVL.

With regard to this clone: This is likely a read error, given that the CDR3 carries no conserved phenylalanine or tryptophan at its end. No DNA is shown, since the ends of the CDR3 on it are uncertain; the CDR3 is the one TCRdb lists. The chain's CDR3 is CASSSRLAGVEI. V and J are TRBV28 and TRBJ2-3; the D call of TRBD2 is as the table states it, not checked on the DNA. The CDR3 is 12 residues long, ends included. Looked up from germline, CDR1 is MDHEN and CDR2 is SYDVKM.

This clone was seen a single time. The CDR3 DNA reads TGTGCCAGCAGCTTCTACCGGGAGTCCTCCTACGAGCAGTACTTC. It specifies CASSFYRESSYEQYF. The chain joins TRBV11-1 to TRBJ2-7, with D possibly being TRBD2 (6 bases). V shed 3 bases and J shed 0 bases, with 12 bases lying between them. Germline CDR1 and CDR2: SGHAT and FQDESV (reference sequence). The CDR3 covers 15 residues.

The chain links TRBV27 to TRBJ1-1; 8 nucleotides line up with TRBD1. This CDR3 has 14 residues. Germline CDR1 is MNHEY and CDR2 is SMNVEV (reference sequence). The ends lost 9 bases at V and 0 bases at J; junction bases unmatched: 6. The CDR3 here is CASLKTGVNTEAFF. For the CDR3, the DNA is TGTGCCAGTTTGAAGACAGGGGTGAACACTGAAGCTTTCTTT.

The chain joins TRBV18 to TRBJ1-2; 7 bases align to TRBD1. This CDR3 contains 14 residues. The germline CDR1 and CDR2 sequences are KGHSH and LQKENI. The J segment lost 7 bases and the V segment lost 5 bases, leaving 10 bases of the junction unmatched. The CDR3 DNA reads as TGTGCCAGCTCAGACAAGACAGGGCTCGGTGGCTACACCTTC. Encoded protein: CASSDKTGLGGYTF. Supplemented by reference TRBV18 and TRBJ1-2, the full variable domain reads NAGVMQNPRHLVRRRGQEARLRCSPMKGHSHVYWYRQLPEEGLKFMVYLQKENIIDESGMPKERFSAEFPKEGPSILRIQQVVRGDSAAYFCASSDKTGLGGYTFGSGTRLTVV.

The chain recombines TRBV18 with TRBJ2-5; no clear D gene. V gave up 3 bases and J gave up 1 base, with 6 bases separating them. CDR3 length equals 13 residues. Germline V gene lookup returns CDR1 KGHSH and CDR2 LQKENI. CDR3 protein: CASSPPVQETQYF. The CDR3 DNA reads TGTGCCAGCTCACCCCCTGTCCAAGAGACCCAGTACTTC.

V and J are TRBV6-2 or TRBV6-3 and TRBJ2-7; tentatively, D is TRBD1 (5 bases). V shed 0 bases and J shed 6 bases, with 6 bases lying between them. The CDR3 loop spans 12 amino acids. Per the germline V gene, CDR1 is MNHEY and CDR2 is SVGEGT. The CDR3 loop reads CASSYSQGEQYF. The CDR3 DNA is TGTGCCAGCAGTTACTCTCAGGGCGAGCAGTACTTC.

About this clone: The germline gene is not matched at one end of the junction; a read error may be the cause. The V gene is TRBV6-5, the J gene TRBJ1-2; D remains unclear. Germline V gene data show CDR1 as MNHEY and CDR2 as SVGAGI. The CDR3 has 11 residues. The CDR3 sequence: CASSYSSKQHF. In DNA, the CDR3 is TGTGCCAGCAGTTACTCGTCGAAACAGCACTTC.

This clone was recorded a few times. The V gene is TRBV27, the J gene TRBJ1-5, with D unresolved. The germline gives CDR1 MNHEY, CDR2 SMNVEV (reference sequence). V was clipped by 0 bases and J by 0 bases, with 9 bases between them. CDR3 size: 16 residues. The CDR3, as DNA: TGTGCCAGCAGTTTATCGTCCACTTATAGCAATCAGCCCCAGCATTTT. Residues: CASSLSSTYSNQPQHF.

This chain links TRBV10-3 with TRBJ1-4; D is possibly TRBD1 (6 bases). The germline V gene encodes CDR1 ENHRY and CDR2 SYGVKD. Trimming took off 0 bases at V and 5 bases at J, with 10 bases between the two ends. The CDR3 extends over 15 amino acids. The CDR3 protein is CAISESGQGNEKLFF. As DNA, the CDR3 is TGTGCCATCAGTGAGTCGGGGCAGGGGAATGAAAAACTGTTTTTT.

This clone was observed a few times. This rearrangement joins TRBV6-2 or TRBV6-3 to TRBJ1-1; 9 nucleotides match TRBD1. The CDR3 consists of 15 residues. Germline loops: CDR1 MNHEY, CDR2 SVGEGT. V dropped 5 bases and J dropped 3; count of bases not matched to a gene: 7. This CDR3 reads CASSRPGQGDTEAFF. CDR3 DNA: TGTGCCAGCAGTAGACCGGGACAGGGTGACACTGAAGCTTTCTTT.

The genes are TRBV5-4 and TRBJ2-1; TRBD2 agrees at 8 bases. V lost 5 bases and J lost 14; bases outside the gene matches: 6. The germline V gene encodes CDR1 SGHNT and CDR2 YYREEE (reference sequence). The CDR3 spans 11 residues. In DNA form, the CDR3 reads TGTGCCAGCAGTCCCGGGACTAGAAAGTTCTTC. The encoded protein is CASSPGTRKFF.

The V and J genes are TRBV7-3 and TRBJ2-3; 10 nucleotides match TRBD1. There are 18 residues in the CDR3. Trimming at V came to 4 bases and at J to 1 base, leaving 11 bases not matched to a gene. Germline V gives CDR1 SGHTA, CDR2 FQGTGA. CDR3 in amino acids: CASSSNRAGTGGTDTQYF. CDR3 DNA: TGTGCCAGCAGCTCGAACCGTGCCGGGACAGGGGGCACAGATACGCAGTATTTT.

This rearrangement joins TRBV19 to TRBJ2-7, with D unresolved. The CDR3 is made up of 13 amino acids. In germline, CDR1 is LNHDA, CDR2 SQIVND (reference sequence). V dropped 4 bases and J dropped 0 bases, with 7 bases sitting between them. The CDR3 DNA reads TGTGCCAGTAGTACTAGAAACTCCTACGAGCAGTACTTC. Translating gives CASSTRNSYEQYF.

This chain links TRBV2 with TRBJ2-1; TRBD2 matches 10 bases. This CDR3 comprises 16 residues. V gave up 5 bases and J gave up 7 bases; unmatched junction bases: 11. The germline CDR1 and CDR2 sequences are SNHLY and FYNNEI. CDR3 nucleotides: TGTGCCAGCAGTTCCCCAGCGGGAGGGCGGAGAAATGAGCAGTTCTTC. This sequence encodes CASSSPAGGRRNEQFF.

V is TRBV6-6 and J is TRBJ1-5, with a tentative D call TRBD1 (5 bases). The CDR3 sequence is 16 residues long. With 7 bases removed from V and 3 bases from J, the gap between germline ends came to 19 bases. Germline CDR1 reads MNHNY; CDR2 reads SVGAGI (reference sequence). The CDR3: CASTYAGKGNNQPQHF. The CDR3 DNA reads TGTGCCAGCACCTACGCAGGGAAGGGAAACAATCAGCCCCAGCATTTT.

DNA for the CDR3: TGTGCCAGCAGTTCAATACGCCGGGGGGATCAGCCCCAGCATTTT. This translates into CASSSIRRGDQPQHF. The chain is built from TRBV27 and TRBJ1-5, with D tentatively TRBD1 (5 bases). V lost 4 bases to trimming and J lost 5 bases, with 15 bases between them. CDR1 is MNHEY, CDR2 SMNVEV, per germline (reference sequence). The CDR3 contains 15 residues.